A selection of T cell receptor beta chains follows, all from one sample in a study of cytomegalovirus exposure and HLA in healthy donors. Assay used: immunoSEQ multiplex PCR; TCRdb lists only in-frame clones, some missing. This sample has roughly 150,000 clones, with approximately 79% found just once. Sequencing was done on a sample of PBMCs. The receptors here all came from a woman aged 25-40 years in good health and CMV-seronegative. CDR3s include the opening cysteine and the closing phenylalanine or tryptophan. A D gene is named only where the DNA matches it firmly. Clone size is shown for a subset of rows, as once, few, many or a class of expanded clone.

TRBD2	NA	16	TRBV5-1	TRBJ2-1	CASSAQGTSGGGEQFF	TGCGCCAGCAGCGCCCAGGGAACTAGCGGGGGTGGTGAGCAGTTCTTC
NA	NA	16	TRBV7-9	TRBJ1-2	CASSRTPTGLEDGYTF	TGTGCCAGCAGCCGCACCCCCACAGGGCTCGAGGATGGCTACACCTTC
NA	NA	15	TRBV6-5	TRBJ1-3	CASSYVAGSGNTIYF	TGTGCCAGCAGTTACGTGGCAGGCTCTGGAAACACCATATATTTT
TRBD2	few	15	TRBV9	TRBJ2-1	CASSVDSGGFNEQFF	TGTGCCAGCAGCGTAGATAGCGGGGGGTTCAATGAGCAGTTCTTC
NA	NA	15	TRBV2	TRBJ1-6	CASSRGSSYNSPLHF	TGTGCCAGCAGTAGAGGTAGCTCCTATAATTCACCCCTCCACTTT
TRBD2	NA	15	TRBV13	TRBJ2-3	CASSFKAGGPDTQYF	TGTGCCAGCAGCTTCAAAGCGGGGGGGCCCGATACGCAGTATTTT
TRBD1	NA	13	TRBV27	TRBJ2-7	CASSLGTGYEQYF	TGTGCCAGCAGTTTGGGGACAGGTTACGAGCAGTACTTC
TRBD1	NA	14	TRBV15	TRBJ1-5	CATSPTGINQPQHF	TGTGCCACCAGCCCGACAGGGATAAATCAGCCCCAGCATTTT
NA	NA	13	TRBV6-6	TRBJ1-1	CASSPRGNTEAFF	TGTGCCAGCAGTCCGCGGGGGAACACTGAAGCTTTCTTT
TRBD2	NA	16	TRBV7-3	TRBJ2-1	CASSLKGTSGHNEQFF	TGTGCCAGCAGCTTAAAAGGGACTAGCGGCCACAATGAGCAGTTCTTC
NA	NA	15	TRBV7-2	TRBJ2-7	CASSLINREFYEQYF	TGTGCCAGCAGCTTAATTAACAGGGAATTCTACGAGCAGTACTTC
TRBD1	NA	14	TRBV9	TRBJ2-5	CASSVGGQQETQYF	TGTGCCAGCAGCGTAGGGGGACAGCAAGAGACCCAGTACTTC
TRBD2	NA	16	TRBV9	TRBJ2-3	CASSPRSSGGTDTQYF	TGTGCCAGCAGCCCCCGGTCTAGCGGGGGGACAGATACGCAGTATTTT
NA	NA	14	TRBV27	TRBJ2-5	CASSNRGSGETQYF	TGTGCCAGCAGTAATAGGGGGTCGGGGGAGACCCAGTACTTC
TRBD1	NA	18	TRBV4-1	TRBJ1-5	CASSHSDGTGGSNQPQHF	TGCGCCAGCAGCCACAGCGATGGGACAGGGGGAAGCAATCAGCCCCAGCATTTT
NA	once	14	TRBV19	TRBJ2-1	CASSIGQSYNEQFF	TGTGCCAGTAGTATTGGACAGAGTTACAATGAGCAGTTCTTC
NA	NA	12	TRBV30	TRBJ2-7	CAWSVPGDEQYF	TGTGCCTGGAGTGTACCAGGGGACGAGCAGTACTTC
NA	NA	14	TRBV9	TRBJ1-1	CASSLRGMNTEAFF	TGTGCCAGCAGCCTCAGGGGCATGAACACTGAAGCTTTCTTT
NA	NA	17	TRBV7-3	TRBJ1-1	CASSRLGQALQNTEAFF	TGTGCCAGCAGCCGTTTGGGGCAGGCGCTACAGAACACTGAAGCTTTCTTT
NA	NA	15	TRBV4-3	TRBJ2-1	CASSQGPGWYNEQFF	TGCGCCAGCAGCCAAGGTCCCGGTTGGTACAATGAGCAGTTCTTC
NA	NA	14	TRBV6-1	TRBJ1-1	CASSEYRANTEAFF	TGTGCCAGCAGTGAATACAGGGCGAACACTGAAGCTTTCTTT
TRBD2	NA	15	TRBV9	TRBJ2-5	CASSAQPGGLETQYF	TGTGCCAGCAGCGCCCAGCCGGGGGGGCTGGAGACCCAGTACTTC
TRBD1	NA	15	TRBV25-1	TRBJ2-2	CASSDSGTGAGELFF	TGTGCCAGCAGTGATTCAGGGACAGGGGCCGGGGAGCTGTTTTTT
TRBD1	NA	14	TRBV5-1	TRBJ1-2	CASSLADRGRGYTF	TGCGCCAGCAGCTTGGCGGACAGGGGGCGAGGCTACACCTTC
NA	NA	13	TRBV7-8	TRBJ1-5	CASSPTENQPQHF	TGTGCCAGCAGCCCTACAGAGAATCAGCCCCAGCATTTT
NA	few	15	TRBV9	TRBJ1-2	CASSRSRGEIDGYTF	TGTGCCAGCAGCCGTAGTAGGGGCGAAATCGATGGCTACACCTTC
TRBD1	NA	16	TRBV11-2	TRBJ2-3	CASSRQGARWTDTQYF	TGTGCCAGCAGCAGACAGGGGGCAAGATGGACAGATACGCAGTATTTT
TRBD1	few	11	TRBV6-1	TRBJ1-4	CASNRQGGLFF	TGTGCCAGCAACCGACAGGGTGGACTGTTTTTT
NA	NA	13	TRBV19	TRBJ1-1	CASSRGGNTEAFF	TGTGCCAGTAGTAGGGGAGGGAACACTGAAGCTTTCTTT
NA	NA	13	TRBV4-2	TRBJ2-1	CASSQGRRDEQFF	TGTGCCAGCAGCCAAGGTAGACGGGATGAGCAGTTCTTC
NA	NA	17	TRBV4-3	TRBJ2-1	CASSQEFGLANYNEQFF	TGCGCCAGCAGCCAGGAGTTTGGGCTAGCAAATTACAATGAGCAGTTCTTC
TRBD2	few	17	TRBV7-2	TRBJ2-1	CASSLDDPSGVYNEQFF	TGTGCCAGCAGCTTAGACGATCCTAGCGGGGTATACAATGAGCAGTTCTTC
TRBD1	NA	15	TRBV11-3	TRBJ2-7	CASTTWGQGLYEQYF	TGTGCCAGCACTACATGGGGACAGGGGCTGTACGAGCAGTACTTC
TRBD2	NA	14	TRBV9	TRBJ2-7	CASSVGGIHYEQYF	TGTGCCAGCAGCGTGGGAGGGATCCACTACGAGCAGTACTTC
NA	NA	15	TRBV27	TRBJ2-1	CASSLGAGLRNEQFF	TGTGCCAGCAGTTTAGGGGCAGGGTTAAGGAATGAGCAGTTCTTC
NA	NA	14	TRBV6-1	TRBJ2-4	CASSRVTDSGIQYF	TGTGCCAGCAGTCGAGTGACAGACAGTGGCATTCAGTACTTC
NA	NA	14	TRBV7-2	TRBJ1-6	CASVPTGRVSPLHF	TGTGCCAGCGTCCCGACTGGGAGGGTTTCACCCCTCCACTTT
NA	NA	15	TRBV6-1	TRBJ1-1	CASSERQNGPAEAFF	TGTGCCAGCAGTGAAAGACAGAATGGGCCTGCTGAAGCTTTCTTT
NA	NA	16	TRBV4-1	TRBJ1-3	CASSQVSGTSGNTIYF	TGCGCCAGCAGCCAAGTATCGGGAACCTCTGGAAACACCATATATTTT
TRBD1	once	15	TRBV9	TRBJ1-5	CASSVAGQGDQPQHF	TGTGCCAGCAGCGTAGCGGGACAGGGTGACCAGCCCCAGCATTTT
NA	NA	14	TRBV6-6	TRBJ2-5	CASRASGTQETQYF	TGTGCCAGCAGAGCGAGCGGGACACAAGAGACCCAGTACTTC
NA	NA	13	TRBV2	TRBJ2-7	CASRGPGTYEQYF	TGTGCCAGCAGGGGTCCGGGGACCTACGAGCAGTACTTC
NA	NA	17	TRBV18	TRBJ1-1	CASSPIGLANSAAEAFF	TGTGCCAGCTCACCGATCGGACTGGCCAACTCAGCGGCTGAAGCTTTCTTT
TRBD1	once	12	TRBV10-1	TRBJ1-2	CAGKDRDHGYTF	TGCGCCGGTAAGGACAGGGATCACGGCTACACCTTC
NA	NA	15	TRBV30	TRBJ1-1	CAWSQGSRRGPEAFF	TGTGCCTGGAGTCAAGGATCCAGGCGGGGGCCTGAAGCTTTCTTT
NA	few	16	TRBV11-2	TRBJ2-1	CASSLYRGGVENEQFF	TGTGCCAGCAGCTTATATAGGGGGGGCGTTGAAAATGAGCAGTTCTTC
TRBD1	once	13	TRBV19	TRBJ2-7	CASSSGQGYEQYF	TGTGCCAGTAGTAGCGGACAGGGCTACGAGCAGTACTTC
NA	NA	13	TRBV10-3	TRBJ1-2	CAISEKGDYGYTF	TGTGCCATCAGTGAGAAGGGGGATTATGGCTACACCTTC
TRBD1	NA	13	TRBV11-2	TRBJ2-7	CASSLGQRYEQYF	TGTGCCAGCAGCTTGGGACAGCGATACGAGCAGTACTTC
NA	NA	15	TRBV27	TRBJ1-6	CASSLEVPYNSPLHF	TGTGCCAGCAGTTTAGAGGTCCCCTATAATTCACCCCTCCACTTT
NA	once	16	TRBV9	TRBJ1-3	CASSARQATSGNTIYF	TGTGCCAGCAGCGCCAGACAGGCAACCTCTGGAAACACCATATATTTT
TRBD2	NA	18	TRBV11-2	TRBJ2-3	CASSGKRGGRPSTDTQYF	TGTGCCAGCAGTGGAAAGCGGGGGGGACGACCGAGCACAGATACGCAGTATTTT
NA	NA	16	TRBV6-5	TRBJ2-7	CASSYSAGSGTYEQYF	TGTGCCAGCAGTTACTCCGCAGGGTCGGGGACTTACGAGCAGTACTTC
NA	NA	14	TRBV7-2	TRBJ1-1	CASSPTAGDTEAFF	TGTGCCAGCAGCCCGACTGCCGGGGACACTGAAGCTTTCTTT
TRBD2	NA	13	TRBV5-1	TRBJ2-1	CASSVTRTSGIFF	TGCGCCAGCAGCGTAACTCGGACTAGCGGAATTTTCTTC